This T cell receptor (beta chain) was sequenced in a study of blood T cell repertoires in COVID-19. The junction had 4 bases not matched to a gene; V was cut back by 5 bases and J by 4 bases. Germline V gives CDR1 SGHAT, CDR2 FQDESV (reference sequence). This CDR3 spans 13 amino acids. The table came from immunoSEQ multiplex PCR; TCRdb's copy has only in-frame clones and leaves some out. The sample has hundreds of thousands of clones; roughly 90% are singletons. This TCR came from a woman under 40 with active or convalescent COVID-19. The material sequenced was peripheral blood. The rearrangement uses TRBV11-1 and TRBJ1-2, with 7 positions matching TRBD1. Written as DNA, the CDR3 is TGTGCCAGCAGCGCCTGGGACAGCTATGGCTACACCTTC. This translates into CASSAWDSYGYTF.